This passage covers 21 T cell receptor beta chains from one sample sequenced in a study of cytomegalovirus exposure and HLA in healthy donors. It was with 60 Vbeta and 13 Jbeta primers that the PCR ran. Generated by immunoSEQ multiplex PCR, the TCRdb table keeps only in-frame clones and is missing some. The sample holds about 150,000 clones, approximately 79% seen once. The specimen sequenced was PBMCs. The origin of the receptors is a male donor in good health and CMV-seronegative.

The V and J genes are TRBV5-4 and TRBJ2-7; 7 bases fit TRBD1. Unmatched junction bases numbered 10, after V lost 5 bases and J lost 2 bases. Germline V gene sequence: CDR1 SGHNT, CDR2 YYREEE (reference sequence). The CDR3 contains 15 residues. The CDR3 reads CASSQQQGPAYEQYF. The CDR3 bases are TGTGCCAGCAGTCAACAACAGGGGCCAGCCTACGAGCAGTACTTC.

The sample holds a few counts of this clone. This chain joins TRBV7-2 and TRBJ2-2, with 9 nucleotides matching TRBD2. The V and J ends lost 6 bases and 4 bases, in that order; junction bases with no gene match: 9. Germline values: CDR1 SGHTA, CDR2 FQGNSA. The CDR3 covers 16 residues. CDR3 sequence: CASRYSGLASTGELFF. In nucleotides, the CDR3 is TGTGCCAGCAGATACTCGGGACTAGCAAGCACCGGGGAGCTGTTTTTT.

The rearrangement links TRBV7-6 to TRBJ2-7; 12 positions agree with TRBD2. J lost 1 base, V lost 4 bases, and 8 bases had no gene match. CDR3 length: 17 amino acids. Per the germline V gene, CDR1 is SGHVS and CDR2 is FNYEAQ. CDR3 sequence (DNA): TGTGCCAGCAGCTCGACTAGCGGGAGCATAAATTCCTACGAGCAGTACTTC. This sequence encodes CASSSTSGSINSYEQYF.

CDR3 coding DNA: TGCAGTGCTTACGGGGGGGAGACCCAGTACTTC. Its protein is CSAYGGETQYF. The chain uses TRBV20-1 and TRBJ2-5, with 7 bases lining up with TRBD2. This CDR3 contains 11 residues. Per germline, CDR1 DFQATT and CDR2 SNEGSKA (reference sequence). V was pared by 5 bases and J by 5 bases, with 2 bases of the junction left unmatched.

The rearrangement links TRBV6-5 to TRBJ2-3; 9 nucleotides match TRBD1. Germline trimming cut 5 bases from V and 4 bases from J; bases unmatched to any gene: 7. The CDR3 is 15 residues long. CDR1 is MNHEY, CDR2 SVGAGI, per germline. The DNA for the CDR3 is TGTGCCAGCAGTCAGAAGACAGGGGGTCCAGATACGCAGTATTTT. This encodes CASSQKTGGPDTQYF.

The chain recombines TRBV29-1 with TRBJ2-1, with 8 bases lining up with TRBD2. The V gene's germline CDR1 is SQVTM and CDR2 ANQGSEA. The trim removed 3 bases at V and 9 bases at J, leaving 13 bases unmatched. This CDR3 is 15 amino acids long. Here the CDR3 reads CSVEPFPGTRSEQFF. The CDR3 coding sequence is TGCAGCGTTGAGCCATTCCCCGGGACTAGGAGTGAGCAGTTCTTC.

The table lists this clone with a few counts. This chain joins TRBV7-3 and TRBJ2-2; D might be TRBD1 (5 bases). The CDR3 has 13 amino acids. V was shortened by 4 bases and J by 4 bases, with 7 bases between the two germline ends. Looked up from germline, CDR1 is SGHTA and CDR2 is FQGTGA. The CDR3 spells CASSSRVTGELFF. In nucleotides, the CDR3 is TGTGCCAGCAGCTCCAGGGTCACCGGGGAGCTGTTTTTT. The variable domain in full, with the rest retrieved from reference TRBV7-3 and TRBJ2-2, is GAGVSQTPSNKVTEKGKYVELRCDPISGHTALYWYRQSLGQGPEFLIYFQGTGAADDSGLPNDRFFAVRPEGSVSTLKIQRTERGDSAVYLCASSSRVTGELFFGEGSRLTVL.

The CDR3 sequence: CAISGQGDQPQHF. The CDR3 DNA reads as TGTGCCATCAGCGGGCAGGGGGATCAGCCCCAGCATTTT. The J gene is TRBJ1-5, the V gene TRBV10-3; 7 bases are a match to TRBD1. Germline values: CDR1 ENHRY, CDR2 SYGVKD. The CDR3 loop spans 13 amino acids. V gave up 6 bases and J gave up 5 bases; unmatched junction bases: 4.

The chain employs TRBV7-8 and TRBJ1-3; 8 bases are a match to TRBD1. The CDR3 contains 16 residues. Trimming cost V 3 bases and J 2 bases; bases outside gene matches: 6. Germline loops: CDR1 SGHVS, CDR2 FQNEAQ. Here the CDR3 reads CASSLGQAVAGNTIYF. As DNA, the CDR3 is TGTGCCAGCAGCTTGGGACAGGCGGTCGCTGGAAACACCATATATTTT.

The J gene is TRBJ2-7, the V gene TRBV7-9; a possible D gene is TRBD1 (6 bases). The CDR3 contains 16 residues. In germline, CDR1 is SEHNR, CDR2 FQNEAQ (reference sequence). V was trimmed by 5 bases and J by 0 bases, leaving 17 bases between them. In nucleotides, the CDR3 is TGTGCCAGCAGCATACCGACAGGCCAGAGCTCCTACGAGCAGTACTTC. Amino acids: CASSIPTGQSSYEQYF.

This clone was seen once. The CDR3 loop reads CASSLVGRGKETQYF. CDR3 nucleotide sequence: TGTGCCAGCAGCTTAGTAGGGAGAGGGAAAGAGACCCAGTACTTC. The chain carries TRBV7-2 and TRBJ2-5; D possibly corresponds to TRBD2 (5 bases). The V end lost 1 base, the J end lost 3 bases, and 12 bases lay between the germline ends. Per germline, CDR1 SGHTA and CDR2 FQGNSA. This CDR3 is built from 15 residues.

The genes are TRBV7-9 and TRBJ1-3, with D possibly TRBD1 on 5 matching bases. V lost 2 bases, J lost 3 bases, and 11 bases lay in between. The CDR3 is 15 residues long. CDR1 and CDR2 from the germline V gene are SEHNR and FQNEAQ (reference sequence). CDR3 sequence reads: CASSLSGRDGNTIYF. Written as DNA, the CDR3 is TGTGCCAGCAGCTTATCAGGGCGGGATGGAAACACCATATATTTT.

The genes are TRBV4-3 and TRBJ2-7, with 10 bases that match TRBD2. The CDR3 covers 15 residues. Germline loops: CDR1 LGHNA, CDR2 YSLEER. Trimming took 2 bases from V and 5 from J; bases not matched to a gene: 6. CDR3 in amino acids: CASSQRSGRDDEQYF. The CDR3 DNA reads TGCGCCAGCAGCCAAAGGAGCGGGAGGGATGACGAGCAGTACTTC.

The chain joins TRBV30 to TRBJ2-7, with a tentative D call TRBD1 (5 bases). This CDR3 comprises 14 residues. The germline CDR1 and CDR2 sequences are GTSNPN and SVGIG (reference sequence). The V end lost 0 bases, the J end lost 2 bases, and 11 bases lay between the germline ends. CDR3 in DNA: TGTGCCTGGAGTGTAGGGGCTGGGACCTACGAGCAGTACTTC. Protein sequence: CAWSVGAGTYEQYF. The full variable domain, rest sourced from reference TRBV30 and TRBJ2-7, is SQTIHQWPATLVQPVGSPLSLECTVEGTSNPNLYWYRQAAGRGLQLLFYSVGIGQISSEVPQNLSASRPQDRQFILSSKKLLLSDSGFYLCAWSVGAGTYEQYFGPGTRLTVT.

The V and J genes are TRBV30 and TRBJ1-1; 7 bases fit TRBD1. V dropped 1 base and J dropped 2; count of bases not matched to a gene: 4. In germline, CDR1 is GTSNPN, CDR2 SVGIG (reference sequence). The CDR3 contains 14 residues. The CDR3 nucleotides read TGTGCCTGGAGTGCTGGGACAGTAAACACTGAAGCTTTCTTT. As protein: CAWSAGTVNTEAFF.

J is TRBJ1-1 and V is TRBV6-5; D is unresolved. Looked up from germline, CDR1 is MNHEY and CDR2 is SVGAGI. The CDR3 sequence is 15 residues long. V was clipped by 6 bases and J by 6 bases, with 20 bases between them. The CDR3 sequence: CASSREDLGGAEAFF. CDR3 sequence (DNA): TGTGCCAGCAGCCGCGAAGACCTGGGAGGAGCTGAAGCTTTCTTT.

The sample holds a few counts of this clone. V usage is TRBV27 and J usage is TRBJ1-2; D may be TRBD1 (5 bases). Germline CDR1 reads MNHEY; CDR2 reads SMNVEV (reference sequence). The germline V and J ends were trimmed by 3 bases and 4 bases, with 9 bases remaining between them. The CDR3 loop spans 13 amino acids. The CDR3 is CASSLWGGYGYTF. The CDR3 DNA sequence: TGTGCCAGCAGTTTGTGGGGGGGCTATGGCTACACCTTC.

DNA of the CDR3: TGCGCCAGCAGCCGGGACAGCGCTAATTCACCCCTCCACTTT. Its translation: CASSRDSANSPLHF. The chain is built from TRBV5-1 and TRBJ1-6; 7 positions match TRBD1. Germline CDR1 is SGHRS and CDR2 is YFSETQ. This CDR3 has 14 residues. V lost 4 bases, J lost 6 bases, and 4 bases stayed unmatched. Based on the CDR3 plus reference TRBV5-1 and TRBJ1-6, the full variable domain is KAGVTQTPRYLIKTRGQQVTLSCSPISGHRSVSWYQQTPGQGLQFLFEYFSETQRNKGNFPGRFSGRQFSNSRSEMNVSTLELGDSALYLCASSRDSANSPLHFGNGTRLTVT.

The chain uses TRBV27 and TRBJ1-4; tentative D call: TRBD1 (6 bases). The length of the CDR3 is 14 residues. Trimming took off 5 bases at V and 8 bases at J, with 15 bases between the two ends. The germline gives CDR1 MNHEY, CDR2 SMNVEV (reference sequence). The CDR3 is CASSVAGVGEKLFF. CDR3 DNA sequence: TGTGCCAGCAGTGTCGCAGGGGTCGGCGAAAAACTGTTTTTT.

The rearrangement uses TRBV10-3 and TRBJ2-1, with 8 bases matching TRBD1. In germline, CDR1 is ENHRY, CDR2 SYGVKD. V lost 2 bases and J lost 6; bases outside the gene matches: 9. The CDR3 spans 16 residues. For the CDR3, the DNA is TGTGCCATCAGTGAGAGGGCTCGAACAGGGGGCAATGAGCAGTTCTTC. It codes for CAISERARTGGNEQFF.

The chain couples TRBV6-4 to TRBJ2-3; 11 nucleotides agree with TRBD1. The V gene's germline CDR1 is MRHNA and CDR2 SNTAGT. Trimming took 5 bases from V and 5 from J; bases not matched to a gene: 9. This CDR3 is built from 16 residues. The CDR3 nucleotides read TGTGCCAGCAGTTACCCCCCGGGACAGGGGGTAGATACGCAGTATTTT. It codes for CASSYPPGQGVDTQYF.